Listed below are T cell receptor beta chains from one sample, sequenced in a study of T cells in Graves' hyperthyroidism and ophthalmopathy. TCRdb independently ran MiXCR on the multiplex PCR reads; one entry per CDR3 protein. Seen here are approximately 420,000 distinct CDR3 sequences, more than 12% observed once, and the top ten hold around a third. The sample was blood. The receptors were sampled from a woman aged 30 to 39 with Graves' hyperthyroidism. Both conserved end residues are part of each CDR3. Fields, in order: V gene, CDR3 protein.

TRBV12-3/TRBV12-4,CASSPGQRELEQYF
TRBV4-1,CASSQVSLPGPDTQYF
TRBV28,CASSFTRGDYEQYF
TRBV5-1,CASSPLGTGDGKLFF
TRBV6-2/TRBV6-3,CASRSGTGANYGYTF
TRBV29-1,CSVGLRNTGELFF
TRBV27,CASSLRQVPNTEAFF
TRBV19,CASSIMGYAEAFF
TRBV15,CATSREFTTGELFF
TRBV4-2,CASSQEPDTYEQYF
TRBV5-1,CASSLGKERSTDTQYF
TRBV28,CASSGGGGYGYTF
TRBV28,CASSGGLSMNKGTAYQPQHF
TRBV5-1,CASSLGDRGLETQYF
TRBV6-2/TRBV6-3,CATQGQTYATNEKLFF
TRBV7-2,CASSSPEANQPQHF
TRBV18,CASSPGPKREFF
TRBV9,CASSPYPGVTDTQYF
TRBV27,CASSVRATYEQYF
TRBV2,CATSGTGREQYF
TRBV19,CASRRNLSYGYTF
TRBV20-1,CSSYRDRGNYGYTF
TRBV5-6,CASSSPRGHEQYF
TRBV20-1,CSASGRGGSKNIQYF
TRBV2,CASSSQLASNTEAFF
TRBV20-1,CSARDRATEAFF
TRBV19,CASSIVAGVDGANVLTF
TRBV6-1,CASRPDRFSYEQYF
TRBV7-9,CASNRMSGGMETQYF
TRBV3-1,CASSHLTPGGTGNTIYF
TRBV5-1,CASSLGSGPTDTQYF
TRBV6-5,CASSYRGQNEKLFF
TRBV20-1,CSARGTSGNYEQYF
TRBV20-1,CSARVPGARGETQYF
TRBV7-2,CASSLGGAVSYEQYF
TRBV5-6,CASSLDRGKDEQYF
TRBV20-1,CSARLTGPKLTF
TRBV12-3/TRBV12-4,CASSYRVHGTDTQYF
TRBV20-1,CSARRLGGIQPQHF
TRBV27,CASSGGRTLNTGELFF
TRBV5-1,CASSLVANAEAFF
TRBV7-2,CASSSYRESYGYTF
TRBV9,CASSVTGQYYNEQFF
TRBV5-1,CASSRGQDNSPLHF
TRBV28,CASSSLQGIYGYTF
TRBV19,CASSPEDRVDGYTF
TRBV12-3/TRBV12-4,CASMVGTALVGNTIYF
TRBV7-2,CASSLVGGSLTDTQYF
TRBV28,CASSLEDGVGYTF
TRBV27,CASSPLSGANVLTF
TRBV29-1,CSVTRGANTEAFF
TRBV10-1,CASSAGQGQETQYF
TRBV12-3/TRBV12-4,CAGSGQGSPSTSGRPIYNEQFF
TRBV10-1,CASSESTGGYGYTF